This TCR beta chain was captured in a study of T cell responses to AZD1222 COVID-19 vaccine. This clone has only one observation. The assay was immunoSEQ multiplex PCR, and TCRdb's table has in-frame clones only and misses some. The sample has over 100,000 clones; less than 95% are singletons. CDR1 is MNHEY, CDR2 SVGAGI, per germline. Deletions cut 0 bases from V and 6 bases from J, with 9 bases between. CDR3 length: 13 residues. Source: peripheral blood, taken on day 0 of AZD1222 vaccination. The receptor's source is an adult in good health. This chain links TRBV6-5 with TRBJ2-7; D ambiguous. The CDR3 DNA sequence: TGTGCCAGCAGTTACTCGAGTATACTCGAGCAGTACTTC. Its protein is CASSYSSILEQYF.